This T cell receptor (beta chain) was retrieved from a study of CD8 T cells in ankylosing spondylitis. Study-level findings and limits: Within ankylosing spondylitis blood, a TCR beta motif made up of under 10 highly homologous variants appeared to be characteristic. Researchers reportedly found disease-linked clones significantly enriched in matched ankylosing spondylitis synovial fluid. Clones linked to the disease showed a CD8+ phenotype. They occurred at relatively low frequencies in peripheral blood.

V was pared by 4 bases and J by 6 bases, with 5 bases of the junction left unmatched. The CDR3 loop spans 16 amino acids. Germline lookup yields CDR1 SNHLY and CDR2 FYNNEI. Libraries of TCR beta came from quantitative 5'-RACE with molecular barcodes. TCRdb passed the 5' RACE reads through MiXCR, listing each CDR3 protein once. The repertoire holds 30,000 to 35,000 distinct CDR3 sequences, with more than 25% as singletons. Turning to this clonotype: Antigen: not known.

The chain has TRBV2 and TRBJ1-6, with TRBD1 identical over 11 bases. The source is a male donor with ankylosing spondylitis. Sequenced: synovial fluid, either unsorted or a sorted T cell fraction (not recorded which). The CDR3 protein is CASSGRTGGLNSPLHF. DNA for the CDR3: TGTGCCAGCAGTGGGAGGACAGGGGGCCTTAATTCACCCCTCCACTTT.